The 20 T cell receptor beta chains in this list originate from one sample, sequenced in a study of blood T cell repertoires in COVID-19. Data came from immunoSEQ multiplex PCR; TCRdb stores just in-frame clones and leaves some out. The data show fewer than 65,000 clones, 85% to 95% seen once. Sequencing used peripheral blood. The receptors derive from a man aged 45-65 years with acute or convalescent COVID-19.

The DNA of the CDR3 is TGTGCCAGCAGTGACGTAGAGGCCCGGGGCTACACCTTC. Translation: CASSDVEARGYTF. The chain employs TRBV2 and TRBJ1-2, with unresolved D. The CDR3 has 13 residues. The V gene lost 3 bases and the J gene lost 8 bases, with 13 bases spanning the gap. Germline CDR1 SNHLY, CDR2 FYNNEI.

CDR3: CASSYGQGSTEAFF. CDR3 DNA: TGCGCCAGCAGCTACGGACAGGGGAGCACTGAAGCTTTCTTT. The J gene is TRBJ1-1, the V gene TRBV5-1; 9 bases line up with TRBD1. Germline V gene data show CDR1 as SGHRS and CDR2 as YFSETQ. Losses at the gene ends were 3 bases for V and 4 bases for J; bases not matched to a gene: 4. This CDR3 is built from 14 residues.

The chain is built from TRBV5-1 and TRBJ1-1; possibly TRBD1 for D (5 bases). V lost 0 bases to trimming and J lost 1 base, with 7 bases between them. Germline assignment: CDR1 SGHRS and CDR2 YFSETQ. CDR3 length: 14 residues. CDR3 nucleotides: TGCGCCAGCAGCTTGGCGGGGGGGAACACTGAAGCTTTCTTT. Protein product: CASSLAGGNTEAFF.

This CDR3 reads CASISPGGLGEKLFF. CDR3 in DNA: TGTGCCAGCATCTCCCCCGGAGGGCTGGGTGAAAAACTGTTTTTT. This chain links TRBV9 with TRBJ1-4; D not certain. The CDR3 consists of 15 residues. Trimming took 6 bases from V and 7 from J, leaving 19 bases between them. Germline-derived CDR1 and CDR2 are SGDLS and YYNGEE.

V and J are TRBV28 and TRBJ1-2; possibly TRBD1 for D (6 bases). The CDR3 runs to 15 residues. Germline CDR1 reads MDHEN; CDR2 reads SYDVKM. V was trimmed by 4 bases and J by 0 bases, leaving 12 bases between them. CDR3 in amino acids: CASSSTGRSNYGYTF. In DNA, the CDR3 is TGTGCCAGCAGTTCTACAGGGCGCTCTAACTATGGCTACACCTTC.

The chain recombines TRBV11-2 with TRBJ2-7; 11 nucleotides line up with TRBD2. The germline V gene has CDR1 SGHAT and CDR2 FQNNGV. The length of the CDR3 is 16 residues. V dropped 5 bases and J dropped 2; count of bases not matched to a gene: 8. The CDR3 region is CASSPPTLAGAYEQYF. The CDR3 nucleotides read TGTGCCAGCAGCCCACCCACACTAGCGGGGGCCTACGAGCAGTACTTC.

This chain uses TRBV6-1 with TRBJ1-2, with TRBD1 identical over 8 bases. The J segment lost 4 bases and the V segment lost 2 bases, leaving 6 bases of the junction unmatched. The germline gives CDR1 MNHNS, CDR2 SASEGT. This CDR3 region has 15 residues. CDR3 region: CASSESGRGPYGYTF. CDR3 DNA sequence: TGTGCCAGCAGTGAATCGGGCAGGGGGCCCTATGGCTACACCTTC.

By sample share, this clone is medium-sized. This chain uses TRBV29-1 with TRBJ2-7; D gene ambiguous. This CDR3 is 15 amino acids long. Germline assignment: CDR1 SQVTM and CDR2 ANQGSEA. Deletions cut 7 bases from V and 0 bases from J, with 19 bases between. The CDR3 DNA reads as TGCAGCGCCCGACTCCTGGAAAGGAGCTCCTACGAGCAGTACTTC. This encodes CSARLLERSSYEQYF.

V usage is TRBV18 and J usage is TRBJ1-5; TRBD1 agrees at 8 bases. V lost 5 bases, J lost 3 bases, and 3 bases stayed unmatched. CDR3 length: 14 residues. Germline V gene lookup returns CDR1 KGHSH and CDR2 LQKENI. CDR3 sequence: CASSRTGTNQPQHF. The CDR3 nucleotides read TGTGCCAGCTCAAGGACAGGGACCAATCAGCCCCAGCATTTT.

The sample holds one count of this clone. This chain links TRBV10-3 with TRBJ2-1, with TRBD1 identical over 8 bases. This CDR3 is 20 amino acids long. V lost 3 bases to trimming and J lost 0 bases; unmatched junction nucleotides: 16. Per germline, CDR1 ENHRY and CDR2 SYGVKD. CDR3 in DNA: TGTGCCATCAGTGACGGAGGTGGGGCAGGGGGCCATGTCTCCTACAATGAGCAGTTCTTC. This sequence encodes CAISDGGGAGGHVSYNEQFF.

The J gene is TRBJ2-4, the V gene TRBV2; no definite D call. Trimming took off 6 bases at V and 0 bases at J, with 9 bases between the two ends. The germline V gene encodes CDR1 SNHLY and CDR2 FYNNEI. The CDR3 length is 14 residues. The CDR3 bases are TGTGCCAGCAGGGAGACCGAAGCCAAAAACATTCAGTACTTC. Translation: CASRETEAKNIQYF.

The genes are TRBV12-3 or TRBV12-4 and TRBJ1-5; no clear D gene. The V end was cut by 3 bases, the J end by 7 bases, with 10 bases between. CDR3 length: 13 amino acids. CDR3 in amino acids: CASSFAGRQPQHF. CDR3 nucleotide sequence: TGTGCCAGCAGTTTCGCGGGGAGACAGCCCCAGCATTTT.

The V and J genes are TRBV7-2 and TRBJ2-5; 8 bases agree with TRBD2. This CDR3 region has 14 residues. The germline V gene encodes CDR1 SGHTA and CDR2 FQGNSA. J lost 5 bases, V lost 4 bases, and 6 bases had no gene match. The CDR3 sequence: CASSSPIAGETQYF. The DNA for the CDR3 is TGTGCCAGCAGCTCCCCGATAGCGGGGGAGACCCAGTACTTC.

The gene calls are TRBV2 and TRBJ2-1, with a tentative D call TRBD1 (6 bases). The CDR3 is made up of 15 amino acids. Trimming shortened V by 4 bases and J by 7 bases, and 17 bases separated the two germline ends. The germline V gene has CDR1 SNHLY and CDR2 FYNNEI. The chain's CDR3 is CASSASRGSLNEQFF. CDR3 nucleotides: TGTGCCAGCAGTGCTTCCAGGGGTTCATTGAATGAGCAGTTCTTC.

The chain links TRBV10-3 to TRBJ2-7; TRBD1 might be the D (5 bases). Germline CDR1 is ENHRY and CDR2 is SYGVKD. This CDR3 is built from 12 residues. Trimming stripped 4 bases from V and 3 bases from J, with 7 bases between. For the CDR3, the DNA is TGTGCCATCAGTGGTGACAGCTACGAGCAGTACTTC. This gives the protein CAISGDSYEQYF.

The CDR3 DNA is TGTGCCAGCTCACGGGACTTATCGGGGAATGAGCAGTTCTTC. The encoded protein is CASSRDLSGNEQFF. V and J are TRBV18 and TRBJ2-1, with D tentatively TRBD2 (6 bases). Looked up from germline, CDR1 is KGHSH and CDR2 is LQKENI. Trimming cost V 4 bases and J 7 bases, with 14 bases left between them. The CDR3 totals 14 residues. Looking up the rest from reference TRBV18 and TRBJ2-1 gives the full variable domain: NAGVMQNPRHLVRRRGQEARLRCSPMKGHSHVYWYRQLPEEGLKFMVYLQKENIIDESGMPKERFSAEFPKEGPSILRIQQVVRGDSAAYFCASSRDLSGNEQFFGPGTRLTVL.

This sequence joins TRBV6-6 and TRBJ1-5; D is ambiguous. V was cut by 3 bases and J by 2 bases, with 11 bases left in between. From germline, CDR1 is MNHNY and CDR2 SVGAGI (reference sequence). The CDR3 totals 15 residues. The CDR3 loop is CASSYDERGNQPQHF. CDR3 bases: TGTGCCAGCAGTTATGATGAGCGGGGCAATCAGCCCCAGCATTTT.

The gene calls are TRBV6-2 or TRBV6-3 and TRBJ1-2; TRBD1 matches at 7 bases. This CDR3 comprises 14 residues. J lost 2 bases, V lost 4 bases, and 4 bases had no gene match. CDR1 MNHEY and CDR2 SVGEGT come from the germline V gene. CDR3 nucleotide sequence: TGTGCCAGCAGTTCCGGGACAGCCAACTATGGCTACACCTTC. The encoded protein is CASSSGTANYGYTF.

This chain joins TRBV27 and TRBJ2-1; D is perhaps TRBD1 (6 bases). There are 13 residues in the CDR3. V lost 10 bases and J lost 4, with 14 bases in between. CDR1 and CDR2 (germline): MNHEY, SMNVEV (reference sequence). As DNA, the CDR3 is TGTGCCACTCGGGACAATTTTTACAATGAGCAGTTCTTC. Its translation is CATRDNFYNEQFF.

This sequence joins TRBV6-1 and TRBJ1-4; no clear D gene. This CDR3 contains 17 residues. CDR1 and CDR2 from the germline V gene are MNHNS and SASEGT. Deletions cut 3 bases from V and 6 bases from J, with 20 bases between. The CDR3 region is CASSDGRSTLWDEKLFF. The CDR3, as DNA: TGTGCCAGCAGTGACGGTAGGAGTACTTTGTGGGATGAAAAACTGTTTTTT.